Below are 4 T cell receptor beta chains sequenced from a single sample in a study of cytomegalovirus exposure and HLA in healthy donors. Method: immunoSEQ multiplex PCR; TCRdb's copy keeps in-frame clones and lacks some. Of tens of thousands of clones in the sample, 85% to 95% were seen once. The source material was PBMCs. These receptors came from a man aged 18 to 35 in good health and CMV-seronegative.

The gene calls are TRBV5-6 and TRBJ1-3, with 8 bases fitting TRBD1. Germline V lookup: CDR1 SGHDT, CDR2 YYEEEE. V shed 4 bases, J shed 0 bases, and the junction held 9 bases outside the gene matches. CDR3 length equals 17 residues. The CDR3 here is CASSLLGQAVSGNTIYF. The CDR3, as DNA: TGTGCCAGCAGCCTGTTGGGACAGGCCGTCTCTGGAAACACCATATATTTT.

J is TRBJ1-6 and V is TRBV27; D call uncertain. Germline-derived CDR1 and CDR2 are MNHEY and SMNVEV (reference sequence). The CDR3 has 17 amino acids. V was pared by 3 bases and J by 7 bases, with 19 bases between. CDR3 protein: CASSLYLPGSMNSPLHF. In nucleotides, the CDR3 is TGTGCCAGCAGTTTGTATCTACCCGGGTCTATGAATTCACCCCTCCACTTT.

The rearrangement joins TRBV6-5 to TRBJ1-2; D is undetermined. Per the germline V gene, CDR1 is MNHEY and CDR2 is SVGAGI. This CDR3 has 14 residues. V was clipped by 5 bases and J by 4 bases, with 14 bases between them. For the CDR3, the DNA is TGTGCCAGCAGTCCGACCGGGGTCGGCTATGGCTACACCTTC. It specifies CASSPTGVGYGYTF.

As concerns this clone: One junction end does not reproduce the germline sequence, and a read error may be involved. J is TRBJ2-1 and V is TRBV7-7; perhaps D is TRBD1 or TRBD2 (5 bases each). CDR1 is SSHAT, CDR2 FNYEAQ, per germline (reference sequence). This CDR3 is 15 amino acids long. This chain's CDR3 is CASSLGETFYNEQFF. Here the CDR3 DNA reads TGTGCTAGCAGCTTAGGGGAGACATTCTACAATGAGCAGTTCTTC.